These 32 T cell receptor beta chains came from one sample sequenced in a study of blood T cell repertoires in COVID-19. Produced via immunoSEQ multiplex PCR; TCRdb's table is partial and in-frame only. The table lists fewer than 30,000 clones, 65% to 90% of them singletons. The sequenced sample was peripheral blood. The source of these receptors is a human donor in a cohort sampled during active COVID-19.

The V call is TRBV18, the J call TRBJ1-3; the D gene is possibly TRBD1 (6 bases). The CDR3 runs to 17 residues. The germline gives CDR1 KGHSH, CDR2 LQKENI. V was trimmed by 3 bases and J by 0 bases, leaving 15 bases between them. The chain's CDR3 is CASSPGATASSGNTIYF. CDR3 DNA sequence: TGTGCCAGCTCACCGGGGGCGACAGCCAGCTCTGGAAACACCATATATTTT.

J is TRBJ2-7 and V is TRBV6-2 or TRBV6-3; D remains unclear. The CDR3 has 14 amino acids. CDR1 and CDR2 from the germline V gene are MNHEY and SVGEGT. Trimming cost V 2 bases and J 3 bases, with 11 bases left between them. This chain's CDR3 is CASSYPSFGYEQYF. CDR3 nucleotides: TGTGCCAGCAGTTACCCGTCGTTCGGCTACGAGCAGTACTTC.

This chain uses TRBV4-3 with TRBJ2-3; 9 positions agree with TRBD2. The CDR3 totals 16 residues. CDR1 LGHNA and CDR2 YSLEER come from the germline V gene. Germline trimming cut 0 bases from V and 4 bases from J; bases unmatched to any gene: 5. CDR3 sequence: CASSQDLAGWADTQYF. In DNA, the CDR3 is TGCGCCAGCAGCCAAGATCTAGCGGGGTGGGCAGATACGCAGTATTTT.

The chain carries TRBV6-2 or TRBV6-3 and TRBJ2-7; D is ambiguous. The V end was cut by 1 base, the J end by 5 bases, with 3 bases between. The CDR3 totals 11 residues. CDR1 and CDR2 (germline): MNHEY, SVGEGT. The CDR3 loop reads CASSYWHEQYF. The CDR3 DNA sequence: TGTGCCAGCAGTTACTGGCACGAGCAGTACTTC.

The chain combines TRBV28 with TRBJ1-1; D is undetermined. V lost 6 bases and J 6 bases, leaving 17 bases between the germline ends. The germline V gene has CDR1 MDHEN and CDR2 SYDVKM. The CDR3 loop spans 14 amino acids. CDR3 bases: TGTGCCAGCAGCTACACCAGAGGAAATTCTGAAGCTTTCTTT. It translates to CASSYTRGNSEAFF.

The chain recombines TRBV30 with TRBJ1-1; D gene ambiguous. The CDR3 consists of 14 residues. Trimming shortened V by 4 bases and J by 3 bases, and 15 bases separated the two germline ends. Per germline, CDR1 GTSNPN and CDR2 SVGIG (reference sequence). The CDR3 loop reads CAWTNGGGHTEAFF. The DNA of the CDR3 is TGTGCCTGGACAAACGGCGGTGGTCACACTGAAGCTTTCTTT.

The chain carries TRBV3-1 (or the pseudogene TRBV3-2) and TRBJ2-1; 11 bases are a match to TRBD2. V trimming: 0 bases; J trimming: 5 bases; junction bases outside the gene matches: 15. The CDR3 extends over 20 amino acids. In germline, CDR1 is LGHDT, CDR2 YNNKEL (reference sequence). The CDR3 loop is CASSQDLSLAGGQRDNEQFF. As DNA, the CDR3 is TGTGCCAGCAGCCAAGATTTGTCCCTAGCGGGGGGACAAAGGGACAATGAGCAGTTCTTC.

The chain carries TRBV18 and TRBJ1-1, with a tentative D call TRBD1 (5 bases). The V end lost 4 bases, the J end lost 3 bases, and 9 bases lay between the germline ends. The CDR3 length is 13 residues. The germline V gene encodes CDR1 KGHSH and CDR2 LQKENI. The CDR3 DNA sequence: TGTGCCAGCTCACGGGGCTACGACACTGAAGCTTTCTTT. Translation gives CASSRGYDTEAFF. The full variable domain, its missing parts supplied by reference TRBV18 and TRBJ1-1, is NAGVMQNPRHLVRRRGQEARLRCSPMKGHSHVYWYRQLPEEGLKFMVYLQKENIIDESGMPKERFSAEFPKEGPSILRIQQVVRGDSAAYFCASSRGYDTEAFFGQGTRLTVV.

V usage is TRBV7-9 and J usage is TRBJ1-1; 7 bases fit TRBD1. The CDR3 covers 14 residues. Germline loops: CDR1 SEHNR, CDR2 FQNEAQ (reference sequence). Trimming removed 5 bases from V and 7 bases from J; junction bases left unmatched: 10. The chain's CDR3 is CASSPDRVNDEAFF. The CDR3 bases are TGTGCCAGCAGCCCCGACAGGGTAAATGATGAAGCTTTCTTT. The complete variable domain, with remaining parts taken from reference TRBV7-9 and TRBJ1-1, reads DTGVSQNPRHKITKRGQNVTFRCDPISEHNRLYWYRQTLGQGPEFLTYFQNEAQLEKSRLLSDRFSAERPKGSFSTLEIQRTEQGDSAMYLCASSPDRVNDEAFFGQGTRLTVV.

The genes are TRBV2 and TRBJ2-2, with a tentative D call TRBD2 (5 bases). Germline assignment: CDR1 SNHLY and CDR2 FYNNEI. The CDR3 runs to 13 residues. V gave up 7 bases and J gave up 7 bases, with 13 bases separating them. The CDR3 DNA reads TGTGCCAGCAAGAGGGATTTGGGCGGGGAGCTGTTTTTT. Translating gives CASKRDLGGELFF.

The V gene is TRBV18, the J gene TRBJ1-1, with D possibly TRBD1 on 6 matching bases. The V end was cut by 4 bases, the J end by 3 bases, with 18 bases between. Germline CDR1 and CDR2: KGHSH and LQKENI. This CDR3 spans 16 amino acids. This CDR3 is CASSRIQGPEDTEAFF. CDR3 nucleotide sequence: TGTGCCAGCTCACGTATACAGGGCCCCGAAGACACTGAAGCTTTCTTT. Full variable domain (remainder filled in from reference TRBV18 and TRBJ1-1): NAGVMQNPRHLVRRRGQEARLRCSPMKGHSHVYWYRQLPEEGLKFMVYLQKENIIDESGMPKERFSAEFPKEGPSILRIQQVVRGDSAAYFCASSRIQGPEDTEAFFGQGTRLTVV.

CDR3 amino acids: CATNSGGQTSLNSPLHF. In DNA, the CDR3 is TGTGCCACCAACTCGGGGGGGCAGACCTCACTAAATTCACCCCTCCACTTT. This chain uses TRBV7-9 with TRBJ1-6; maybe TRBD1 (6 bases). Germline CDR1 and CDR2: SEHNR and FQNEAQ (reference sequence). The CDR3 contains 17 residues. With 10 bases removed from V and 7 bases from J, the gap between germline ends came to 26 bases. Supplemented by reference TRBV7-9 and TRBJ1-6, the full variable domain reads DTGVSQNPRHKITKRGQNVTFRCDPISEHNRLYWYRQTLGQGPEFLTYFQNEAQLEKSRLLSDRFSAERPKGSFSTLEIQRTEQGDSAMYLCATNSGGQTSLNSPLHFGNGTRLTVT.

Concerning this clone: Without the conserved terminal phenylalanine or tryptophan, this CDR3 likely stems from a read error. The DNA is omitted, as the CDR3 cannot be located on it reliably, and the CDR3 follows TCRdb's listing. J is TRBJ2-7 and V is TRBV21-1; the table's TRBD2 call for D was not verified on the DNA. TRBV21-1 is noted as a pseudogene. 8 amino acids form the CDR3, both terminal residues included. CDR3: CASSSGGL.

V usage is TRBV11-3 and J usage is TRBJ2-5; D ambiguous. CDR1 is SGHNT, CDR2 YENEEA, per germline. V lost 5 bases to trimming and J lost 1 base, with 14 bases between them. The CDR3 has 15 residues. The CDR3 protein is CASSPRYAAQETQYF. CDR3 DNA sequence: TGTGCCAGCAGCCCTAGATACGCCGCCCAAGAGACCCAGTACTTC.

The V and J genes are TRBV7-9 and TRBJ2-7, with D maybe TRBD2 (6 bases). V was trimmed by 4 bases and J by 4 bases, leaving 8 bases between them. Germline lookup yields CDR1 SEHNR and CDR2 FQNEAQ (reference sequence). CDR3 length: 12 residues. The DNA for the CDR3 is TGTGCCAGCAGCTCCCGGGGGTACGAGCAGTACTTC. Residues: CASSSRGYEQYF.

The chain couples TRBV4-1 to TRBJ2-3; TRBD1 is a possible D gene (6 bases). CDR1 and CDR2 from the germline V gene are MGHRA and YSYEKL. Trimming took off 0 bases at V and 1 base at J, with 11 bases between the two ends. There are 16 residues in the CDR3. The CDR3, as DNA: TGCGCCAGCAGCCAAGACGCGACAGGCCGCACAGATACGCAGTATTTT. This encodes CASSQDATGRTDTQYF.

This chain joins TRBV7-2 and TRBJ2-1; 7 nucleotides align to TRBD1. The CDR3 consists of 15 residues. Germline V gives CDR1 SGHTA, CDR2 FQGNSA. J was trimmed by 5 bases and V by 2 bases; bases with no gene match: 6. CDR3 coding DNA: TGTGCCAGCAGCTTATACAGGGGACCCCACAATGAGCAGTTCTTC. Amino acid sequence: CASSLYRGPHNEQFF. Full variable domain (missing parts from reference TRBV7-2 and TRBJ2-1): GAGVSQSPSNKVTEKGKDVELRCDPISGHTALYWYRQSLGQGLEFLIYFQGNSAPDKSGLPSDRFSAERTGGSVSTLTIQRTQQEDSAVYLCASSLYRGPHNEQFFGPGTRLTVL.

V usage is TRBV27 and J usage is TRBJ2-7; possible D gene TRBD1, 5 bases. Germline V gives CDR1 MNHEY, CDR2 SMNVEV (reference sequence). The CDR3 consists of 15 residues. The V gene lost 4 bases and the J gene lost 1 base, with 14 bases spanning the gap. CDR3 region: CASSSLDSLSYEQYF. As DNA, the CDR3 is TGTGCCAGCAGTTCCTTAGACAGCTTGTCCTACGAGCAGTACTTC.

The J gene is TRBJ1-3, the V gene TRBV6-5; 8 bases agree with TRBD1. In germline, CDR1 is MNHEY, CDR2 SVGAGI. J was trimmed by 2 bases and V by 0 bases; bases with no gene match: 0. The CDR3 sequence is 15 residues long. This CDR3 reads CASSYSGQAGNTIYF. The CDR3 bases are TGTGCCAGCAGTTACTCGGGACAGGCTGGAAACACCATATATTTT.

The rearrangement links TRBV6-5 to TRBJ2-7; TRBD1 matches at 9 bases. Germline assignment: CDR1 MNHEY and CDR2 SVGAGI. V dropped 2 bases and J dropped 6; count of bases not matched to a gene: 5. CDR3 length: 14 amino acids. CDR3 in amino acids: CASSYTGQGSEQYF. The CDR3 nucleotides read TGTGCCAGCAGTTACACCGGACAGGGGAGCGAGCAGTACTTC.

V is TRBV28 and J is TRBJ2-5; D gene uncertain. V was shortened by 0 bases and J by 1 base, with 6 bases between the two germline ends. Germline-derived CDR1 and CDR2 are MDHEN and SYDVKM. There are 14 residues in the CDR3. Here the CDR3 DNA reads TGTGCCAGCAGTTTATGGGCCGCCCAAGAGACCCAGTACTTC. Its protein product is CASSLWAAQETQYF.

The V call is TRBV5-6, the J call TRBJ2-7; D gene unclear. Germline V lookup: CDR1 SGHDT, CDR2 YYEEEE. This CDR3 is built from 13 residues. Trimming cost V 0 bases and J 0 bases, with 4 bases left between them. CDR3 sequence reads: CASSLASSYEQYF. In DNA form, the CDR3 reads TGTGCCAGCAGCTTGGCGAGCTCCTACGAGCAGTACTTC.

This clone was seen a handful of times. This sequence joins TRBV25-1 and TRBJ2-2; D ambiguous. The CDR3 is made up of 13 amino acids. The ends were cut back, 8 bases at V and 5 bases at J, with 12 bases in the middle. Germline values: CDR1 MGHDK, CDR2 SYGVNS. CDR3 DNA sequence: TGTGCCAGCCAGGTTGACCCGACCGGGGAGCTGTTTTTT. Amino acids: CASQVDPTGELFF.

The V gene is TRBV7-9, the J gene TRBJ2-7; 8 positions match TRBD1. This CDR3 region has 14 residues. CDR1 and CDR2 (germline): SEHNR, FQNEAQ (reference sequence). Trimming at V came to 5 bases and at J to 3 bases, leaving 6 bases not matched to a gene. CDR3 loop: CASSLDREYYEQYF. The CDR3 DNA is TGTGCCAGCAGCCTGGACAGGGAATACTACGAGCAGTACTTC.

This clone has more than one count but fewer than ten. The chain recombines TRBV3-1 (or the pseudogene TRBV3-2) with TRBJ1-5; D is perhaps TRBD1 (5 bases). Per germline, CDR1 LGHDT and CDR2 YNNKEL (reference sequence). V shed 4 bases and J shed 5 bases, with 18 bases lying between them. This CDR3 is built from 16 residues. CDR3 sequence (DNA): TGTGCCAGCAGCCCAAGATCGGGGGTTTTATATCAGCCCCAGCATTTT. This codes for CASSPRSGVLYQPQHF.

This clone was picked up a small number of times. The chain is built from TRBV4-3 and TRBJ2-7, with D unresolved. Between the trimmed V and J ends, which lost 0 bases and 1 base, there was a span of 7 bases. This CDR3 comprises 14 residues. The germline V gene has CDR1 LGHNA and CDR2 YSLEER. The CDR3 spells CASSQEAGSYEQYF. The CDR3 coding sequence is TGCGCCAGCAGCCAAGAGGCAGGATCCTACGAGCAGTACTTC.

This sequence joins TRBV18 and TRBJ1-2, with 7 bases that match TRBD1. Trimming removed 5 bases from V and 2 bases from J; junction bases left unmatched: 11. Germline V CDR1 and CDR2: KGHSH, LQKENI. This CDR3 contains 16 residues. The CDR3 DNA reads as TGTGCCAGCTCATCTTTGACCGGGACAGCAAACTATGGCTACACCTTC. Its translation: CASSSLTGTANYGYTF.

The chain carries TRBV9 and TRBJ2-4, with 7 bases identical to TRBD1. CDR1 is SGDLS and CDR2 is YYNGEE in the germline V gene. The CDR3 covers 15 residues. V lost 0 bases and J lost 8; bases outside the gene matches: 8. The CDR3 coding sequence is TGTGCCAGCAGCGTAGACGGGTCCCAGGGGGACATTCAGTACTTC. This codes for CASSVDGSQGDIQYF.

V is TRBV7-9 and J is TRBJ2-2; TRBD2 matches 13 bases. CDR1 and CDR2 from the germline V gene are SEHNR and FQNEAQ (reference sequence). This CDR3 has 16 amino acids. With 4 bases clipped from V and 5 bases from J, the junction kept 4 bases outside the gene matches. CDR3 loop: CASSSGLAGVTGELFF. The CDR3 coding sequence is TGTGCCAGCAGCTCAGGACTAGCGGGGGTTACCGGGGAGCTGTTTTTT.

The V call is TRBV5-4, the J call TRBJ2-5, with 7 bases matching TRBD2. V was pared by 1 base and J by 1 base, with 10 bases of the junction left unmatched. Per germline, CDR1 SGHNT and CDR2 YYREEE (reference sequence). CDR3 length: 17 residues. CDR3 nucleotides: TGTGCCAGCAGCTTGAGCTTGGGGCTAGCGGTCCAAGAGACCCAGTACTTC. Its translation: CASSLSLGLAVQETQYF.

DNA for the CDR3: TGTGCCAGCAGCCCCCTCCTCAGGACAGATACGCAGTATTTT. Amino acids: CASSPLLRTDTQYF. The V gene is TRBV7-6, the J gene TRBJ2-3; D is ambiguous. Germline lookup yields CDR1 SGHVS and CDR2 FNYEAQ. The germline V and J ends were trimmed by 5 bases and 3 bases, with 12 bases remaining between them. CDR3 size: 14 residues.

This sequence joins TRBV29-1 and TRBJ2-2; 10 bases line up with TRBD1. V lost 6 bases to trimming and J lost 5 bases; unmatched junction nucleotides: 12. Germline V gene data show CDR1 as SQVTM and CDR2 as ANQGSEA. The CDR3 is 16 amino acids. The DNA of the CDR3 is TGCAGCGTCACCCGACCTGGACAGGGGGGTACCGGGGAGCTGTTTTTT. Residues: CSVTRPGQGGTGELFF.